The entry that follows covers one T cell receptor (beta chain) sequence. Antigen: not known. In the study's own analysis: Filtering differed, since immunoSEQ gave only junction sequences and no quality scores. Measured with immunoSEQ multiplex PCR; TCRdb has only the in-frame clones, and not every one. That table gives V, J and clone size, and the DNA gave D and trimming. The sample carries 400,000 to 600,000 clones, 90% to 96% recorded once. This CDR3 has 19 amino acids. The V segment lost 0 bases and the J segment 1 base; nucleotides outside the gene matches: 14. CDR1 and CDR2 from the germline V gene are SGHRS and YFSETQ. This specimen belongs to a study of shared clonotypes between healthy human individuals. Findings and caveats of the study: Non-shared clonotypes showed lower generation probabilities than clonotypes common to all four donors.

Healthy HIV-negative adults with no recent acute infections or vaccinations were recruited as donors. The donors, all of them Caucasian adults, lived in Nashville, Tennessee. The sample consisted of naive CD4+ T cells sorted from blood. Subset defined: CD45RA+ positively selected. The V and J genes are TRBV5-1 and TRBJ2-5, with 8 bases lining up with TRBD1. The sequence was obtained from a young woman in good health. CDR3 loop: CASSLAPRLTGVLQETQYF. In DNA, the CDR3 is TGCGCCAGCAGCTTGGCCCCTCGACTGACAGGGGTACTCCAAGAGACCCAGTACTTC.